This TCR beta chain comes out of a study of blood T cell repertoires in COVID-19. Study summary: Donors in the United States, Italy and Spain gave samples during acute or convalescent COVID-19.

Original handling: Reference gene primers were amplified, and this amplification served to estimate nucleated cell counts. Sequencing was performed with immunoSEQ multiplex PCR; in TCRdb, only in-frame clones are kept and a portion is missing. Clone size and the V and J calls come from that table; the DNA yielded D and trimming. In the table there are about 160,000 clones, around 80% of which are singletons. Germline V gene sequence: CDR1 SGDLS, CDR2 YYNGEE. V was clipped by 3 bases and J by 6 bases, with 9 bases between them. The CDR3 contains 13 residues. This clonotype was sampled from a woman older than 75 with acute or convalescent COVID-19. The specimen sequenced was peripheral blood. The J gene is TRBJ2-2, the V gene TRBV9; D gene uncertain. The CDR3 reads CASSGSLAGELFF. The CDR3 DNA reads TGTGCCAGCAGCGGTAGCTTGGCCGGGGAGCTGTTTTTT.